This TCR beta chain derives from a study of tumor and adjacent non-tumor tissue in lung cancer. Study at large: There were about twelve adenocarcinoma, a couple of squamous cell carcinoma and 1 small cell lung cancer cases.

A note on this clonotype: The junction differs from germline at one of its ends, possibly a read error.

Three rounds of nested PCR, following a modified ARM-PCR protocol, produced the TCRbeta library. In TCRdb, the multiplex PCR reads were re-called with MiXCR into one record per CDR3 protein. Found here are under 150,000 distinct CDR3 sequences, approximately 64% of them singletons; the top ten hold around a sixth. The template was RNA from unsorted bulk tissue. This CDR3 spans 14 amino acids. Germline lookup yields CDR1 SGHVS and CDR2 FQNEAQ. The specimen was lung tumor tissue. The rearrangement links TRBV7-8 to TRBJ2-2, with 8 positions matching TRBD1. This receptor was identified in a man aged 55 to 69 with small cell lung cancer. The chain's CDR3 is CASIPGQATGERFF. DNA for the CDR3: TGTGCCAGCATCCCGGGACAGGCCACCGGGGAGCGGTTTTTT. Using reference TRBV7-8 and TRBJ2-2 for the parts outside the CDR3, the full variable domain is GAGVSQSPRYKVAKRGQDVALRCDPISGHVSLFWYQQALGQGPEFLTYFQNEAQLDKSGLPSDRFFAERPEGSVSTLKIQRTQQEDSAVYLCASIPGQATGERFFGEGSRLTVL.